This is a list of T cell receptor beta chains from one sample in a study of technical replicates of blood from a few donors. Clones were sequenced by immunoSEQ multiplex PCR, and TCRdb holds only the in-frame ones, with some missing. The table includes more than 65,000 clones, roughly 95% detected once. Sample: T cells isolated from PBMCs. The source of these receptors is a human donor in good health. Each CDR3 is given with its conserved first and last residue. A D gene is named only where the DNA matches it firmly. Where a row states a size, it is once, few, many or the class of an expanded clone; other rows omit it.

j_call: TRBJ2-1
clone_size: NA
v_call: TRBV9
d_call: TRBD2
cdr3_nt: TGTGCCAGCAGCGCGATCGGGACTAGCGTGAATGAGCAGTTCTTC
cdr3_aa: CASSAIGTSVNEQFF

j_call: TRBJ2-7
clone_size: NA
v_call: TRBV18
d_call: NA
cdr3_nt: TGTGCCAGCTCACCAAACACAGGTTCCTACGAGCAGTACTTC
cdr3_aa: CASSPNTGSYEQYF

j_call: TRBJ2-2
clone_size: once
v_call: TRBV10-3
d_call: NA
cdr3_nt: TGTGCCATCAGTGAGACGTATGACAGGACCGGGGAGCTGTTTTTT
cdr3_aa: CAISETYDRTGELFF

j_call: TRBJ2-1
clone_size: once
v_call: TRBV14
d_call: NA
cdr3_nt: TGTGCCAGCAGCCAAGGGGGGGTAAGAGGGTTGGCCTACAATGAGCAGTTCTTC
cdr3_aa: CASSQGGVRGLAYNEQFF

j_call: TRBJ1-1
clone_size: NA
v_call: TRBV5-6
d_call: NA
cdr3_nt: TGTGCCAGCAGCCTCGCAGTGAACACTGAAGCTTTCTTT
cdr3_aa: CASSLAVNTEAFF

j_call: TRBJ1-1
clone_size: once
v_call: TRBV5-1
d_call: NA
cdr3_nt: TGCGCCAGCAGCTTGTCTGGTCCGGACACTGAAGCTTTCTTT
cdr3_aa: CASSLSGPDTEAFF

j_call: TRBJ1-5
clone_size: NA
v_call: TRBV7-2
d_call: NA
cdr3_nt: TGTGCCAGCAGCTTAGCGCCAGGGCCTAATCAGCCCCAGCATTTT
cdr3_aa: CASSLAPGPNQPQHF

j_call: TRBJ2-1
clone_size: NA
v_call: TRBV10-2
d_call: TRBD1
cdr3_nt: TGCGCCAGCAGCACCGGGACAGGATACAATGAGCAGTTCTTC
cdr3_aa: CASSTGTGYNEQFF

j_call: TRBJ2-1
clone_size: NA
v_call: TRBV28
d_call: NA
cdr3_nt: TGTGCCAGCAGTTTATACGGGAGTAGCTTCGATGAGCAGTTCTTC
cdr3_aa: CASSLYGSSFDEQFF

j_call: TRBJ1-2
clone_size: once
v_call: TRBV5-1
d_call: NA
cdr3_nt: TGCGCCAGCAGCTTCGGTCTTGGGGGCGATGGCTACACCTTC
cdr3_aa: CASSFGLGGDGYTF

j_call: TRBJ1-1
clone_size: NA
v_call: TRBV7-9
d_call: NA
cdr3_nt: TGTGCCAGCAGCCACGGACGGGGAATGAACACTGAAGCTTTCTTT
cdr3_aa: CASSHGRGMNTEAFF

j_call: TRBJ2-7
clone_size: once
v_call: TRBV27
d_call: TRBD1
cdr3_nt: TGTGCCAGCAGTTTACGGACAGGGGGCCACTACGAGCAGTACTTC
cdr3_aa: CASSLRTGGHYEQYF

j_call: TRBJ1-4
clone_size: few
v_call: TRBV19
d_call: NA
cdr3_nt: TGTGCCAGTAGCCCACAGGGTTTCGATGAAAAACTGTTTTTT
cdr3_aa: CASSPQGFDEKLFF